These 28 T cell receptor beta chains share one sample of origin, sequenced in a study of shared clonotypes between healthy human individuals. Here immunoSEQ multiplex PCR was the method, and the copy in TCRdb shows in-frame clones only, minus some. Here the sample spans about 1.4 million clones, roughly 96% being singletons. The specimen sequenced was naive CD4+ T cells sorted from blood. Indicated subset: CD45RA+ positively selected. The origin of the receptors is a young man in good health.

This rearrangement joins TRBV7-9 to TRBJ2-1, with D perhaps matching TRBD2 (5 bases). The CDR3 has 14 amino acids. CDR1 is SEHNR and CDR2 is FQNEAQ in the germline V gene (reference sequence). Between the trimmed V and J ends, which lost 8 bases and 7 bases, there was a span of 18 bases. In DNA, the CDR3 is TGTGCCAGCCACCAGGTGGGAGAGAATAATGAGCAGTTCTTC. Translating gives CASHQVGENNEQFF.

V gene TRBV2 combines with J gene TRBJ1-5, with 7 bases matching TRBD1. Germline V gives CDR1 SNHLY, CDR2 FYNNEI. This CDR3 is 14 amino acids long. The V gene end was trimmed by 6 bases and the J gene end by 7 bases; junction bases not matched to a gene: 9. CDR3 DNA: TGTGCCAGCAGCTTCGGACAGGCTGGGCAGCCCCAGCATTTT. Protein product: CASSFGQAGQPQHF.

This rearrangement joins TRBV15 to TRBJ2-2, with 7 bases that match TRBD2. J was trimmed by 1 base and V by 7 bases; bases with no gene match: 9. CDR1 is LNHNV, CDR2 YYDKDF, per germline (reference sequence). The length of the CDR3 is 16 residues. CDR3 sequence: CATIRFRGRNTGELFF. CDR3 nucleotide sequence: TGTGCCACCATTCGGTTTCGCGGGAGGAACACCGGGGAGCTGTTTTTT.

The chain has TRBV30 and TRBJ2-5; D is undetermined. Germline lookup yields CDR1 GTSNPN and CDR2 SVGIG (reference sequence). The CDR3 runs to 14 residues. V was cut by 0 bases and J by 2 bases, with 10 bases left in between. In nucleotides, the CDR3 is TGTGCCTGGAGTGTCTGGACGAGACAAGAGACCCAGTACTTC. The encoded protein is CAWSVWTRQETQYF.

The CDR3 is CASSPLAGVGNGELFF. CDR3 sequence (DNA): TGCGCCAGCAGCCCACTAGCGGGAGTGGGTAACGGGGAGCTGTTTTTT. The chain employs TRBV4-3 and TRBJ2-2; 11 bases are shared with TRBD2. The CDR3 loop spans 16 amino acids. Trimming took 4 bases from V and 7 from J; bases not matched to a gene: 8. Germline values: CDR1 LGHNA, CDR2 YSLEER.

This rearrangement joins TRBV5-1 to TRBJ2-3, with 8 nucleotides matching TRBD1. CDR3 size: 15 residues. Germline V CDR1 and CDR2: SGHRS, YFSETQ. V was pared by 0 bases and J by 4 bases, with 4 bases of the junction left unmatched. As DNA, the CDR3 is TGCGCCAGCAGCTTGGGAACAGGGGGATCAGATACGCAGTATTTT. Amino acids: CASSLGTGGSDTQYF.

Concerning this clone: Other nucleotide sequences from this sample produce the same CDR3. The CDR3 protein is CASSPLGGRSYNEQFF. CDR3 nucleotide sequence: TGTGCCAGCTCACCTCTTGGGGGCAGGTCCTACAATGAGCAGTTCTTC. The rearrangement joins TRBV18 to TRBJ2-1; a weak D match, TRBD1 (6 bases). The ends were cut back, 3 bases at V and 1 base at J, with 13 bases in the middle. The CDR3 loop spans 16 amino acids. Germline lookup yields CDR1 KGHSH and CDR2 LQKENI.

The chain uses TRBV19 and TRBJ2-6; 9 bases fit TRBD1. This CDR3 has 17 residues. Germline V CDR1 and CDR2: LNHDA, SQIVND (reference sequence). V gave up 6 bases and J gave up 2 bases; unmatched junction bases: 8. CDR3 in amino acids: CASRTGQGEPGANVLTF. CDR3 coding DNA: TGTGCCAGTAGGACGGGACAGGGTGAACCTGGGGCCAACGTCCTGACTTTC.

The chain recombines TRBV19 with TRBJ2-1; no clear D gene. The CDR3 covers 14 residues. V was cut by 3 bases and J by 6 bases, with 12 bases left in between. Germline V gives CDR1 LNHDA, CDR2 SQIVND (reference sequence). In nucleotides, the CDR3 is TGTGCCAGTAGTATCATCCGGAACGGCAATGAGCAGTTCTTC. The encoded protein is CASSIIRNGNEQFF.

The J gene is TRBJ2-1, the V gene TRBV11-2, with TRBD1 as a possible D gene (7 bases). V gave up 7 bases and J gave up 4 bases, with 17 bases separating them. This CDR3 region has 15 residues. The germline V gene encodes CDR1 SGHAT and CDR2 FQNNGV. CDR3 sequence reads: CASTGGTVNYNEQFF. CDR3 coding DNA: TGTGCCAGCACCGGCGGGACAGTGAATTACAATGAGCAGTTCTTC.

The V gene is TRBV4-3, the J gene TRBJ2-2; possibly TRBD2 for D (5 bases). This CDR3 is 18 amino acids long. Germline V gene lookup returns CDR1 LGHNA and CDR2 YSLEER. The V end lost 0 bases, the J end lost 0 bases, and 14 bases lay between the germline ends. DNA of the CDR3: TGCGCCAGCAGCCAAGACGTTGGGGATAGCGCGAACACCGGGGAGCTGTTTTTT. Protein product: CASSQDVGDSANTGELFF.

The chain links TRBV28 to TRBJ2-1; 7 bases fit TRBD1. The J segment lost 4 bases and the V segment lost 4 bases, leaving 10 bases of the junction unmatched. CDR1 and CDR2 (germline): MDHEN, SYDVKM. The CDR3 is 16 residues long. CDR3 region: CASSSNPGQQYNEQFF. The CDR3 bases are TGTGCCAGCAGTTCGAACCCGGGACAGCAATACAATGAGCAGTTCTTC.

This clone was counted a single time. The chain combines TRBV5-1 with TRBJ2-2; D ambiguous. There are 15 residues in the CDR3. The germline CDR1 and CDR2 sequences are SGHRS and YFSETQ. V was clipped by 3 bases and J by 0 bases, with 9 bases between them. The CDR3 sequence is CASSWPPANTGELFF. For the CDR3, the DNA is TGCGCCAGCAGCTGGCCCCCAGCGAACACCGGGGAGCTGTTTTTT.

Only one count was recorded for this clone. This rearrangement joins TRBV28 to TRBJ2-1; 9 nucleotides align to TRBD2. This CDR3 comprises 15 residues. The V and J ends lost 6 bases and 9 bases, in that order; junction bases with no gene match: 12. The germline gives CDR1 MDHEN, CDR2 SYDVKM. As DNA, the CDR3 is TGTGCCAGCAGCAGACTAGCGGTCGCCTCCCGTGAGCAGTTCTTC. Translated: CASSRLAVASREQFF.

The rearrangement joins TRBV11-3 to TRBJ2-1, with 12 bases identical to TRBD2. The length of the CDR3 is 16 residues. Germline V gene sequence: CDR1 SGHNT, CDR2 YENEEA. After removal of 4 bases from V and 8 bases from J, the junction contained 9 bases not matched to a gene. The CDR3 reads CASSSRTSGTKDEQFF. The DNA of the CDR3 is TGTGCCAGCAGCTCCAGGACTAGCGGGACCAAGGATGAGCAGTTCTTC.

The V call is TRBV5-1, the J call TRBJ2-7; D is possibly TRBD1 or TRBD2 (6 bases each). The CDR3 length is 16 residues. CDR1 and CDR2 (germline): SGHRS, YFSETQ. V lost 0 bases to trimming and J lost 1 base, with 14 bases between them. The CDR3 here is CASSLAKGGLSYEQYF. DNA for the CDR3: TGCGCCAGCAGCTTGGCCAAGGGGGGCCTATCCTACGAGCAGTACTTC.

The rearrangement uses TRBV28 and TRBJ2-7; D is perhaps TRBD1 (6 bases). V was shortened by 5 bases and J by 4 bases, with 9 bases between the two germline ends. This CDR3 comprises 12 residues. The germline V gene encodes CDR1 MDHEN and CDR2 SYDVKM. The CDR3, as DNA: TGTGCCAGCAGTCCAGGACAGTACGAGCAGTACTTC. This codes for CASSPGQYEQYF. Filled out from reference TRBV28 and TRBJ2-7, the complete variable domain reads DVKVTQSSRYLVKRTGEKVFLECVQDMDHENMFWYRQDPGLGLRLIYFSYDVKMKEKGDIPEGYSVSREKKERFSLILESASTNQTSMYLCASSPGQYEQYFGPGTRLTVT.

The table lists this clone with a count of one. The gene calls are TRBV28 and TRBJ2-7; 11 nucleotides match TRBD2. The length of the CDR3 is 15 residues. The germline gives CDR1 MDHEN, CDR2 SYDVKM. With V trimmed by 5 bases and J by 4 bases, 7 bases remained unmatched. The CDR3 sequence: CASSVAGGPNYEQYF. Written as DNA, the CDR3 is TGTGCCAGCAGTGTAGCGGGAGGGCCTAATTACGAGCAGTACTTC.

This chain connects TRBV2 to TRBJ2-1; TRBD2 aligns across 10 bases. The CDR3 contains 16 residues. In germline, CDR1 is SNHLY, CDR2 FYNNEI. J was trimmed by 7 bases and V by 5 bases; bases with no gene match: 11. The CDR3 is CASSPSILAGMNEQFF. In nucleotides, the CDR3 is TGTGCCAGCAGTCCCTCCATACTAGCGGGAATGAATGAGCAGTTCTTC.

The V gene is TRBV6-1, the J gene TRBJ1-1, with D unresolved. CDR1 is MNHNS and CDR2 is SASEGT in the germline V gene. The ends were cut back, 4 bases at V and 1 base at J, with 16 bases in the middle. The CDR3 length is 16 residues. The CDR3 is CASSGGSEWPNTEAFF. CDR3 sequence (DNA): TGTGCCAGCAGTGGCGGTTCCGAGTGGCCGAACACTGAAGCTTTCTTT.

Notes on this clone: The sample holds other DNA sequences that translate to the same CDR3. The chain has TRBV18 and TRBJ2-5; D is unclear. The CDR3 is 12 residues long. V was pared by 1 base and J by 4 bases, with 4 bases between. CDR1 and CDR2 (germline): KGHSH, LQKENI. DNA of the CDR3: TGTGCCAGCTCACCACGAGCAGAGACCCAGTACTTC. Its translation: CASSPRAETQYF.

The rearrangement uses TRBV4-2 and TRBJ2-2; 11 bases fit TRBD2. The CDR3 has 15 residues. V lost 1 base to trimming and J lost 5 bases; unmatched junction nucleotides: 0. Germline V gives CDR1 LGHNA, CDR2 YNFKEQ. The CDR3 spells CASSQGTSGTGELFF. Here the CDR3 DNA reads TGTGCCAGCAGCCAAGGGACTAGCGGGACCGGGGAGCTGTTTTTT.

The V call is TRBV10-2, the J call TRBJ2-7; 9 positions match TRBD2. Germline V gene data show CDR1 as WSHSY and CDR2 as SAAADI. The V and J ends lost 6 bases and 0 bases, in that order; junction bases with no gene match: 9. The length of the CDR3 is 16 residues. CDR3 sequence: CASRLTSGMSSYEQYF. In DNA, the CDR3 is TGCGCCAGCAGGCTGACTAGCGGAATGAGCTCCTACGAGCAGTACTTC.

The rearrangement joins TRBV9 to TRBJ2-3; TRBD2 matches 8 bases. V trimming: 0 bases; J trimming: 4 bases; junction bases outside the gene matches: 4. The CDR3 has 15 amino acids. CDR1 SGDLS and CDR2 YYNGEE come from the germline V gene. CDR3 DNA: TGTGCCAGCAGCGTAGCAGCGGGAGAGGCAGATACGCAGTATTTT. Its translation is CASSVAAGEADTQYF.

The V call is TRBV5-5, the J call TRBJ2-5, with D possibly being TRBD1 (6 bases). Trimming removed 1 base at V and 4 bases at J, with 17 bases between. Germline CDR1 is SGHKS and CDR2 is YYEKEE (reference sequence). The CDR3 spans 16 residues. In nucleotides, the CDR3 is TGTGCCAGCAGCTTGCCCATTGGAACAGGGTCAGAGACCCAGTACTTC. Translation: CASSLPIGTGSETQYF. Full variable domain (remainder filled in from reference TRBV5-5 and TRBJ2-5): DAGVTQSPTHLIKTRGQQVTLRCSPISGHKSVSWYQQVLGQGPQFIFQYYEKEERGRGNFPDRFSARQFPNYSSELNVNALLLGDSALYLCASSLPIGTGSETQYFGPGTRLLVL.

This clone was recorded once. V usage is TRBV28 and J usage is TRBJ1-2; no clear D. The germline V and J ends were trimmed by 6 bases and 4 bases, with 9 bases remaining between them. The CDR3 consists of 12 residues. Germline V gene sequence: CDR1 MDHEN, CDR2 SYDVKM. The CDR3 region has the DNA TGTGCCAGCAGCCCACTGTCCTATGGCTACACCTTC. Translation gives CASSPLSYGYTF.

The genes are TRBV10-3 and TRBJ2-3; D perhaps matches TRBD1 (6 bases). The length of the CDR3 is 14 residues. The ends were cut back, 11 bases at V and 3 bases at J, with 18 bases in the middle. In germline, CDR1 is ENHRY, CDR2 SYGVKD. CDR3 sequence: CAAQPGRGTDTQYF. DNA for the CDR3: TGTGCCGCCCAGCCGGGAAGGGGGACAGATACGCAGTATTTT.

This clone was seen once. This chain uses TRBV6-1 with TRBJ2-5; possibly TRBD1 or TRBD2 for D (6 bases each). V lost 8 bases and J lost 2, with 15 bases in between. CDR1 and CDR2 (germline): MNHNS, SASEGT. This CDR3 is built from 14 residues. DNA for the CDR3: TGTGCCAGCTCTGCGGGACACCCACAAGAGACCCAGTACTTC. This gives the protein CASSAGHPQETQYF.